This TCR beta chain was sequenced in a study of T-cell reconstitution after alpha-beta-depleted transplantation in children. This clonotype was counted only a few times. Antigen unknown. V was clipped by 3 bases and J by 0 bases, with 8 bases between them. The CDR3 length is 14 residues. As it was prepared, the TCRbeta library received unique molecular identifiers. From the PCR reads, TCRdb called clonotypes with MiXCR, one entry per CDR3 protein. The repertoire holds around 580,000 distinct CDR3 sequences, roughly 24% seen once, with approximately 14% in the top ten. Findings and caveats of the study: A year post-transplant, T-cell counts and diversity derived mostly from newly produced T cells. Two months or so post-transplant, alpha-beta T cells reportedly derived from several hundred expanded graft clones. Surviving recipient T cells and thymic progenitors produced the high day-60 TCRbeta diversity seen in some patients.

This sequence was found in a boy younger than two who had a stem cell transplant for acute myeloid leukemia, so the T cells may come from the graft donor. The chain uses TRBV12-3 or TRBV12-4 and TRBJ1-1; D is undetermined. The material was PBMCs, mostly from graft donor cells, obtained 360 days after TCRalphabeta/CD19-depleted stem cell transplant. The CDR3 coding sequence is TGTGCCAGCAGTTTCGGCTCTCTGAACACTGAAGCTTTCTTT. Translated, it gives CASSFGSLNTEAFF.